Presented here are 2 T cell receptor beta chains from one specimen sequenced in a study of spatial heterogeneity in lung cancer. Noted time point: sample taken at primary tumor resection. Whole-study results and caveats: In tumors, expanded intratumoral alpha and beta TCR counts tracked mutation counts.

These receptors are not linked to any known antigen. TCRdb redid the calling of the 5' RACE reads with MiXCR, one entry per CDR3 protein. Of 6,000 to 7,500 distinct CDR3 sequences listed, over 12% are singletons. Sequencing used lung tumor tissue, obtained at surgery. The receptors come from a male donor with early-stage non-small cell lung cancer.

By share of the sample, this clonotype is medium-sized. V usage is TRBV11-3 and J usage is TRBJ2-7, with no clear D. Germline values: CDR1 SGHNT, CDR2 YENEEA. The CDR3 has 13 amino acids. Trimming shortened V by 1 base and J by 3 bases, and 7 bases separated the two germline ends. CDR3 nucleotide sequence: TGTGCCAGCAGCTTAGGTTTACACTACGAGCAGTACTTC. Translation: CASSLGLHYEQYF.

This clonotype was seen ten or more times. The rearrangement links TRBV23-1 to TRBJ1-5, with TRBD1 matching 7 bases. TRBV23-1 is filed as an ORF, its function uncertain. The V gene end was trimmed by 0 bases and the J gene end by 0 bases; junction bases not matched to a gene: 5. The CDR3 runs to 17 residues. The CDR3 DNA reads as TGCGCCAGCAGTCAATCGAGGGACAGTAATAGCAATCAGCCCCAGCATTTT. It codes for CASSQSRDSNSNQPQHF.